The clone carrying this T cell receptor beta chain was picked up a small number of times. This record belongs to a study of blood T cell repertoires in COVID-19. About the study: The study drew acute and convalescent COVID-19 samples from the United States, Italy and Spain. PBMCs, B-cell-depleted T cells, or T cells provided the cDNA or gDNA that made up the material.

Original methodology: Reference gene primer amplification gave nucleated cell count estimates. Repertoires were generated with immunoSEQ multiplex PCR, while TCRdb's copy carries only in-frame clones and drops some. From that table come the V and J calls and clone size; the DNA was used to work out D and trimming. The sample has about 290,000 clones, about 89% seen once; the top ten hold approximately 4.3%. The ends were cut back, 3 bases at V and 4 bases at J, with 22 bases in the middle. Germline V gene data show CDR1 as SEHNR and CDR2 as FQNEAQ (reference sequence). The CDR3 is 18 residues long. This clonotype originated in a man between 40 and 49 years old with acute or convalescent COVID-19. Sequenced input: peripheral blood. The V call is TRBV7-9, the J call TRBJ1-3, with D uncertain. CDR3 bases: TGTGCCAGCAGCTTCAGGAGGGAAGGTAGCGGTGCCGGAAACACCATATATTTT. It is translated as CASSFRREGSGAGNTIYF. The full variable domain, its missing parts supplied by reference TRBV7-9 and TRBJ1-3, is DTGVSQNPRHKITKRGQNVTFRCDPISEHNRLYWYRQTLGQGPEFLTYFQNEAQLEKSRLLSDRFSAERPKGSFSTLEIQRTEQGDSAMYLCASSFRREGSGAGNTIYFGEGSWLTVV.